Presented here are 11 T cell receptor beta chains from one specimen sequenced in a study of CD8+ T cells in alopecia areata. The treatment was: oral pan-JAK inhibitor, 5-10 mg twice daily. Sequencing used cDNA as its template, made by extracting RNA and reverse transcribing it. The assay was immunoSEQ multiplex PCR, and TCRdb's table has in-frame clones only and misses some. The repertoire holds 85,000 to 95,000 clones, with approximately 70% as singletons. The sequences come from CD8+ T cells sorted from blood, collected around week 44, from a patient treated with tofacitinib. The receptors here all came from a human donor with alopecia areata.

This chain links TRBV9 with TRBJ1-2; unclear D gene. CDR1 and CDR2 from the germline V gene are SGDLS and YYNGEE. The CDR3 has 13 amino acids. The germline V and J ends were trimmed by 4 bases and 8 bases, with 15 bases remaining between them. The CDR3 DNA is TGTGCCAGCAGCCCCGACCACGCATTGGGCTACACCTTC. Amino acid sequence: CASSPDHALGYTF.

This chain connects TRBV27 to TRBJ1-3, with D tentatively TRBD1 (5 bases). Between the trimmed V and J ends, which lost 0 bases and 2 bases, there was a span of 8 bases. The CDR3 extends over 15 amino acids. Germline loops: CDR1 MNHEY, CDR2 SMNVEV (reference sequence). Here the CDR3 DNA reads TGTGCCAGCAGTTTATCAGGGGAGACTGGAAACACCATATATTTT. Translating it yields CASSLSGETGNTIYF.

The rearrangement joins TRBV30 to TRBJ2-1, with 13 bases aligning to TRBD2. Losses at the gene ends were 4 bases for V and 10 bases for J; bases not matched to a gene: 7. This CDR3 contains 14 residues. The germline V gene has CDR1 GTSNPN and CDR2 SVGIG (reference sequence). CDR3 coding DNA: TGTGCCTGGACCCCGAGACTAGCGGGGGGAGAGCAGTTCTTC. This encodes CAWTPRLAGGEQFF.

This rearrangement joins TRBV5-1 to TRBJ2-7, with TRBD1 matching 9 bases. Germline trimming cut 4 bases from V and 6 bases from J; bases unmatched to any gene: 5. CDR1 is SGHRS and CDR2 is YFSETQ in the germline V gene. The CDR3 runs to 13 residues. The CDR3 DNA sequence: TGCGCCAGCAGCACGGGACAGGGTCTCGAGCAGTACTTC. Residues: CASSTGQGLEQYF.

The CDR3 loop reads CASSLGQGAYEQYF. CDR3 sequence (DNA): TGTGCCAGCAGCTTAGGACAGGGGGCCTACGAGCAGTACTTC. V gene TRBV11-2 combines with J gene TRBJ2-7, with 9 bases matching TRBD1. CDR1 SGHAT and CDR2 FQNNGV come from the germline V gene. J gave up 2 bases and V 1 base, and 0 bases lay outside the gene matches. The CDR3 is 14 residues long.

CDR3 sequence reads: CASSEALTGTYEQYF. The CDR3 DNA follows: TGTGCCAGCAGTGAAGCGCTTACAGGGACCTACGAGCAGTACTTC. This chain connects TRBV2 to TRBJ2-7, with D tentatively TRBD1 (6 bases). V dropped 0 bases and J dropped 2 bases, with 11 bases sitting between them. The CDR3 is 15 amino acids. Germline V gene data show CDR1 as SNHLY and CDR2 as FYNNEI. Full variable domain (remainder filled in from reference TRBV2 and TRBJ2-7): EPEVTQTPSHQVTQMGQEVILRCVPISNHLYFYWYRQILGQKVEFLVSFYNNEISEKSEIFDDQFSVERPDGSNFTLKIRSTKLEDSAMYFCASSEALTGTYEQYFGPGTRLTVT.

The chain joins TRBV7-8 to TRBJ2-1; 11 bases match TRBD1. Germline CDR1 and CDR2: SGHVS and FQNEAQ. The CDR3 runs to 16 residues. V was clipped by 0 bases and J by 4 bases; unmatched bases: 2. CDR3 DNA: TGTGCCAGCAGCTTAGCGGGGACAGGGGGATACAATGAGCAGTTCTTC. Protein product: CASSLAGTGGYNEQFF.

J is TRBJ1-2 and V is TRBV29-1, with 9 bases aligning to TRBD1. The CDR3 sequence is 11 residues long. Trimming cost V 6 bases and J 6 bases; bases outside gene matches: 2. Germline CDR1 SQVTM, CDR2 ANQGSEA. The CDR3 here is CSVRQGDGYTF. The CDR3 coding sequence is TGCAGCGTGAGACAGGGGGATGGCTACACCTTC.

The rearrangement joins TRBV2 to TRBJ2-1; D is unresolved. V dropped 3 bases and J dropped 8 bases, with 11 bases sitting between them. The CDR3 runs 13 residues. Germline V gene data show CDR1 as SNHLY and CDR2 as FYNNEI. Here the CDR3 reads CASSDEGSDEQFF. The DNA of the CDR3 is TGTGCCAGCAGTGATGAAGGTTCTGATGAGCAGTTCTTC.

This clone was picked up a small number of times. The chain combines TRBV10-3 with TRBJ1-2; the D gene is possibly TRBD1 (5 bases). The germline V gene has CDR1 ENHRY and CDR2 SYGVKD. The CDR3 contains 18 residues. V was clipped by 1 base and J by 4 bases, with 22 bases between them. CDR3 in DNA: TGTGCCATCAGTGAGTTGCAAAGAAAAGACAGTCTTGGCTATGGCTACACCTTC. Protein: CAISELQRKDSLGYGYTF.

V gene TRBV4-3 combines with J gene TRBJ2-1; D is unresolved. Germline V gives CDR1 LGHNA, CDR2 YSLEER. The CDR3 length is 16 residues. The germline V and J ends were trimmed by 0 bases and 3 bases, with 12 bases remaining between them. Here the CDR3 reads CASSQERLSIYNEQFF. The CDR3 coding sequence is TGCGCCAGCAGCCAAGAACGGTTGAGTATCTACAATGAGCAGTTCTTC.